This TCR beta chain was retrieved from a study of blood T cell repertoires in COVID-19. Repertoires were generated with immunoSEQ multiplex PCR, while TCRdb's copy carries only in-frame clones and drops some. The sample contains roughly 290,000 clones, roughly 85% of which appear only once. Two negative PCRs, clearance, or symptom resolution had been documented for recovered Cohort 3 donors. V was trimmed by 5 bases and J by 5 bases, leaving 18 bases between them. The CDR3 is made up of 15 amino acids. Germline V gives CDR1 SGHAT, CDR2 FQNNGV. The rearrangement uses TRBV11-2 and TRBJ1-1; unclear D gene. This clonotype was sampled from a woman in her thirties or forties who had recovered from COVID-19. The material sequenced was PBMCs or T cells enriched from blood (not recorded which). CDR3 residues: CASSPGIGRGTEAFF. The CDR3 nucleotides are TGTGCCAGCAGCCCGGGTATAGGGAGAGGAACTGAAGCTTTCTTT.